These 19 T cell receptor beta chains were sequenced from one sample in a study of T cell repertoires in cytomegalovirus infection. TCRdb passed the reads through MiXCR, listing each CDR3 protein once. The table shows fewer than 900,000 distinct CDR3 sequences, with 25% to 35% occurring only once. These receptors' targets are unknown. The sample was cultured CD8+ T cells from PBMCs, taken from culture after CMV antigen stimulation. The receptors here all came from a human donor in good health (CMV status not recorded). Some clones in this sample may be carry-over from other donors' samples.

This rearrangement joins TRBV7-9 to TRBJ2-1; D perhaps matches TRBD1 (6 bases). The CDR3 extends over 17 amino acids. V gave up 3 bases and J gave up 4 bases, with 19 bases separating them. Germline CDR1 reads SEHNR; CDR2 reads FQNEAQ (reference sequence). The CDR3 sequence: CASSFVRGPARYNEQFF. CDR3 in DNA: TGTGCCAGCAGCTTTGTCAGGGGCCCTGCCCGATACAATGAGCAGTTCTTC.

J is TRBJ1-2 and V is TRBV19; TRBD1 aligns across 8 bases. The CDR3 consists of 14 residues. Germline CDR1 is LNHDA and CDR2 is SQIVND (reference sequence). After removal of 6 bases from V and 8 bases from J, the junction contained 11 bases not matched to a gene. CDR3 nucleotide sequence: TGTGCCAGTAGCCCTCGGGACAGGACTCAAGGCTACACCTTC. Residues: CASSPRDRTQGYTF.

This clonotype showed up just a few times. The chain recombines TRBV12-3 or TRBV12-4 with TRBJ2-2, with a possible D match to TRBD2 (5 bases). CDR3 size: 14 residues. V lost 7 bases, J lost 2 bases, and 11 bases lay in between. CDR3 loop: CASKWRPNTGELFF. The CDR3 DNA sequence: TGTGCCAGCAAGTGGAGGCCCAACACCGGGGAGCTGTTTTTT.

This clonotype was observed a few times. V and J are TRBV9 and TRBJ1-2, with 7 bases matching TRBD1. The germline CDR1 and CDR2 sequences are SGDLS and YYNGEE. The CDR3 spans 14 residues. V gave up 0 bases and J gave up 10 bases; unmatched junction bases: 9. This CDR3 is CASSVELMGTAYTF. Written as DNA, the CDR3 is TGTGCCAGCAGCGTAGAATTAATGGGGACAGCCTACACCTTC.

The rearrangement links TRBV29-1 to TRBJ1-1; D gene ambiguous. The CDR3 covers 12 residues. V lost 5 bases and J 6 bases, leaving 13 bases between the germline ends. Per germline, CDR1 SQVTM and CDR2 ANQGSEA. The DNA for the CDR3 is TGCAGCGTTACTATGGACGGCGCTGAAGCTTTCTTT. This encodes CSVTMDGAEAFF.

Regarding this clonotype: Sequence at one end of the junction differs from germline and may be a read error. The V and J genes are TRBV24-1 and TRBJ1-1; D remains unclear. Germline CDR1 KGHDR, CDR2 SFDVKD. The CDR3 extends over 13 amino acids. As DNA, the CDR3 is TGTGCCATCAGTAACCGGGTGAACACTGAAGCTTTCTTT. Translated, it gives CAISNRVNTEAFF.

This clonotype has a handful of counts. Written as DNA, the CDR3 is TGTGCTTCCCTATTCGGGGGAAGCCGCACAGATACGCAGTATTTT. It is translated as CASLFGGSRTDTQYF. The gene calls are TRBV12-5 and TRBJ2-3, with D perhaps matching TRBD2 (6 bases). Germline CDR1 LGHNT, CDR2 FRNRAP. The CDR3 is 15 amino acids. The V end lost 11 bases, the J end lost 1 base, and 19 bases lay between the germline ends.

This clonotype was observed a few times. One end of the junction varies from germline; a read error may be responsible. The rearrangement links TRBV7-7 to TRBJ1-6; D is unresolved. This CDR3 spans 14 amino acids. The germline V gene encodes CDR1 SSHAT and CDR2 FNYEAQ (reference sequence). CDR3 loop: CASSSGLGDSPLHF. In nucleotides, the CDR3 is TGTGCTAGCAGCTCCGGACTAGGCGATTCACCCCTCCACTTT.

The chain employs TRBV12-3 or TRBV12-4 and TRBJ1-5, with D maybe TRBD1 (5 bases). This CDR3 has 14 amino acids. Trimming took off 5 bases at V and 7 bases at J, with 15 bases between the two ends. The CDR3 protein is CASSDSSVMQPQHF. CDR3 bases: TGTGCCAGCAGTGACAGCTCGGTGATGCAGCCCCAGCATTTT.

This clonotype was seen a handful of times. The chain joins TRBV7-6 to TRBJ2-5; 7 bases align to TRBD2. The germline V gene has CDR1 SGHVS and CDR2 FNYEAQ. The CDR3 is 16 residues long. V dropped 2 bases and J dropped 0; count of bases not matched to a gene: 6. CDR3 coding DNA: TGTGCCAGCAGCTTAAGGGTGGCGGGGGACCAAGAGACCCAGTACTTC. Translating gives CASSLRVAGDQETQYF. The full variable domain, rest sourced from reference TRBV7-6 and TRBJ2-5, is GAGVSQSPRYKVTKRGQDVALRCDPISGHVSLYWYRQALGQGPEFLTYFNYEAQQDKSGLPNDRFSAERPEGSISTLTIQRTEQRDSAMYRCASSLRVAGDQETQYFGPGTRLLVL.

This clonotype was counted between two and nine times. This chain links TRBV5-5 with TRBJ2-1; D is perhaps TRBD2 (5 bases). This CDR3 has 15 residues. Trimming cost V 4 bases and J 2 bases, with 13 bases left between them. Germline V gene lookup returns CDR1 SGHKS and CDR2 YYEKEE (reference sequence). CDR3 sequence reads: CASSVRGSAYNEQFF. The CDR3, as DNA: TGTGCCAGCAGCGTCCGGGGATCGGCCTACAATGAGCAGTTCTTC. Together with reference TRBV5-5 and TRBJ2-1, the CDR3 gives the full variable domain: DAGVTQSPTHLIKTRGQQVTLRCSPISGHKSVSWYQQVLGQGPQFIFQYYEKEERGRGNFPDRFSARQFPNYSSELNVNALLLGDSALYLCASSVRGSAYNEQFFGPGTRLTVL.

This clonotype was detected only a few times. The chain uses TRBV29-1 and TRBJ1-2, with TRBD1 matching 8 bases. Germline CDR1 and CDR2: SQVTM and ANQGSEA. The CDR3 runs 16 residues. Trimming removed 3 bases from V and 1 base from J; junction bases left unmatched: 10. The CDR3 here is CSVDARGQHYNYGYTF. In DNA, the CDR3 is TGCAGCGTTGATGCCAGGGGGCAACATTATAACTATGGCTACACCTTC.

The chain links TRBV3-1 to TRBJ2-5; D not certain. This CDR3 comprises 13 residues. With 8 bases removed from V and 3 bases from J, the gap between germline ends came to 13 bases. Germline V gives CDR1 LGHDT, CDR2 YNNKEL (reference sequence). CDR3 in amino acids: CASLLLGEETQYF. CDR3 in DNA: TGTGCCAGCCTCCTGTTGGGCGAAGAGACCCAGTACTTC.

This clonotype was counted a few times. CDR3 DNA sequence: TGTGCCAGCAACCCCGGACAGGGTTACAATGAGCAGTTCTTC. It specifies CASNPGQGYNEQFF. The chain couples TRBV6-5 to TRBJ2-1, with TRBD1 identical over 8 bases. Trimming took 7 bases from V and 4 from J; bases not matched to a gene: 6. This CDR3 spans 14 amino acids. Germline CDR1 and CDR2: MNHEY and SVGAGI.

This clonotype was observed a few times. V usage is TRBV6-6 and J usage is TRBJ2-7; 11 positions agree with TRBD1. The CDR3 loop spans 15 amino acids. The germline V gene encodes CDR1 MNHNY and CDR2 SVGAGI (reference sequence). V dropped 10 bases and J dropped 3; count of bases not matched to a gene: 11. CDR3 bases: TGTGCCACCATCAATCTGGGGACAGGGGGCTACGAGCAGTACGTC. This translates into CATINLGTGGYEQYV.

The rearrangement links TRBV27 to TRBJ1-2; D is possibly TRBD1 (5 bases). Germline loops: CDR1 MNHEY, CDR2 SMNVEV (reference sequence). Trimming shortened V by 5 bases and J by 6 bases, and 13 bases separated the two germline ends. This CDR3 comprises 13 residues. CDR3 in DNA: TGTGCCAGCAGTCAGGGTTTCCGTAATGGCTACACCTTC. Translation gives CASSQGFRNGYTF.

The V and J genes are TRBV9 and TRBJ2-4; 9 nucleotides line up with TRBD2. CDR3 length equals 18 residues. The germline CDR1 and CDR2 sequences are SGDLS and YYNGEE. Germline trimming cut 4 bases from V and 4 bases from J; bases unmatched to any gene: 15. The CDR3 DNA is TGTGCCAGCAGCTCCTCGGGTGGTAGCGGGGGCCAGAAAAACATTCAGTACTTC. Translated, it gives CASSSSGGSGGQKNIQYF.

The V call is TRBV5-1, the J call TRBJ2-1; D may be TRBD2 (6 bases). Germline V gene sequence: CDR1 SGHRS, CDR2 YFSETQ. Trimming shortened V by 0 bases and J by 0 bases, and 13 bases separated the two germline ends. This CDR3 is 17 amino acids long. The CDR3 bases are TGCGCCAGCAGCTTGGGGCGGGGCCGGAGCTCCTACAATGAGCAGTTCTTC. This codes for CASSLGRGRSSYNEQFF.

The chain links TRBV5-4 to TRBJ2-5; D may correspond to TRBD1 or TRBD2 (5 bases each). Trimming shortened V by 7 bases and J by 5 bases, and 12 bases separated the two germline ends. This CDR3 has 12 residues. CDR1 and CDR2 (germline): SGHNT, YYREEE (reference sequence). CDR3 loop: CASGGPSETQYF. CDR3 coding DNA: TGTGCCAGCGGGGGACCCTCGGAGACCCAGTACTTC.